The 22 T cell receptor beta chains presented below share a single source sample, sequenced in a study of Graves' ophthalmopathy and Graves' hyperthyroidism (dated by TCRdb to 2017 to 2018). TCRdb lists the instrument as Illumina HiSeq 2000. For repertoire sequencing, the TCR beta CDR3 regions were amplified from RNA transcripts. HTBI primers and the Qiagen OneStep RT-PCR kit were used in a first-round RT-PCR, which was followed by a second-round multiplex PCR, size selection and purification. In-frame beta chains were kept once TCRdb had trimmed the public reads at Q25 with fastp and called clones with MiXCR. Each record represents a unique CDR3 protein, reported with the most common genes and DNA among its rows. Present in this sample are approximately 1.2 million distinct CDR3 sequences, about two fifths of which were seen just once. The ten largest account for roughly 10% of the sample. Material for sequencing was peripheral blood or thyroid tissue (not recorded which). The receptors derive from an adult man with Graves' hyperthyroidism.

V usage is TRBV29-1 and J usage is TRBJ1-2; TRBD1 is a possible D gene (5 bases). V lost 3 bases and J 0 bases, leaving 11 bases between the germline ends. Germline CDR1 is SQVTM and CDR2 is ANQGSEA. The CDR3 extends over 14 amino acids. CDR3 bases: TGCAGCGTTGACGGCCAGGGTTCTAACTATGGCTACACCTTC. The encoded protein is CSVDGQGSNYGYTF.

The chain is built from TRBV25-1 and TRBJ1-4, with TRBD1 identical over 9 bases. The length of the CDR3 is 16 residues. Trimming cost V 6 bases and J 8 bases; bases outside gene matches: 13. Germline V gene lookup returns CDR1 MGHDK and CDR2 SYGVNS. The CDR3 spells CASRPDRGGYQEKLFF. The CDR3 coding sequence is TGTGCCAGCAGACCGGACAGGGGTGGCTATCAGGAAAAACTGTTTTTT.

DNA for the CDR3: TGTGCCTGGAGTAACGGACTAGCGGGAGGACAATACTTC. Translating it yields CAWSNGLAGGQYF. The V call is TRBV30, the J call TRBJ2-5, with TRBD2 identical over 14 bases. In germline, CDR1 is GTSNPN, CDR2 SVGIG (reference sequence). The V and J ends lost 2 bases and 14 bases, in that order; junction bases with no gene match: 7. CDR3 size: 13 residues.

The chain employs TRBV10-3 and TRBJ1-2; 11 nucleotides align to TRBD1. Germline trimming cut 7 bases from V and 3 bases from J; bases unmatched to any gene: 4. Germline V gene data show CDR1 as ENHRY and CDR2 as SYGVKD. This CDR3 is built from 14 residues. The CDR3: CAINKGQGDYGYTF. The CDR3 bases are TGTGCCATCAACAAGGGACAGGGGGACTATGGCTACACCTTC.

This clonotype has at least ten counts. This chain connects TRBV19 to TRBJ1-1, with D perhaps TRBD1 (6 bases). Germline CDR1 reads LNHDA; CDR2 reads SQIVND (reference sequence). CDR3 length: 14 residues. V was trimmed by 3 bases and J by 1 base, leaving 9 bases between them. CDR3: CASSMTGTNTEAFF. The CDR3 nucleotides read TGTGCCAGTAGTATGACAGGAACGAACACTGAAGCTTTCTTT.

This chain uses TRBV25-1 with TRBJ1-2, with 9 bases that match TRBD1. The CDR3 loop spans 15 amino acids. Germline-derived CDR1 and CDR2 are MGHDK and SYGVNS. V dropped 1 base and J dropped 6; count of bases not matched to a gene: 6. CDR3 protein: CASSESGQGEDGYTF. The DNA of the CDR3 is TGTGCCAGCAGTGAATCGGGACAGGGTGAGGATGGCTACACCTTC.

This clonotype was counted ten times or more. V is TRBV29-1 and J is TRBJ2-2; 8 bases map to TRBD1. Germline V CDR1 and CDR2: SQVTM, ANQGSEA. The CDR3 is 12 residues long. The CDR3 region has the DNA TGCGGAGGGACAGGATCCACCGGGGAGCTGTTTTTT. The encoded protein is CGGTGSTGELFF.

This clonotype was seen a handful of times. One end of the junction fails to match germline, which may point to a read error. The rearrangement uses TRBV7-2 and TRBJ1-1; perhaps TRBD1 as D (6 bases). The CDR3 totals 16 residues. Germline V lookup: CDR1 SGHTA, CDR2 FQGNSA. In DNA, the CDR3 is TGTGCCAGCAGCCTAGCTTCCGGGACACAGAACACTGAAGCTTTCTTT. It encodes CASSLASGTQNTEAFF.

The chain joins TRBV11-2 to TRBJ1-1; possible D gene TRBD1, 5 bases. V was pared by 5 bases and J by 0 bases, with 13 bases between. There are 15 residues in the CDR3. Looked up from germline, CDR1 is SGHAT and CDR2 is FQNNGV. The CDR3 DNA reads TGTGCCAGCAGCCTCCGCGGGACTATGAACACTGAAGCTTTCTTT. Its protein product is CASSLRGTMNTEAFF.

This clonotype was counted ten times or more. The chain recombines TRBV15 with TRBJ2-5; D is unclear. With 8 bases removed from V and 4 bases from J, the gap between germline ends came to 20 bases. The CDR3 has 15 amino acids. CDR1 is LNHNV and CDR2 is YYDKDF in the germline V gene (reference sequence). CDR3 in DNA: TGTGCCACCCATTCGACTTCTCTGAAGACAGAGACCCAGTACTTC. As protein: CATHSTSLKTETQYF. Using reference TRBV15 and TRBJ2-5 for the parts outside the CDR3, the full variable domain is DAMVIQNPRYQVTQFGKPVTLSCSQTLNHNVMYWYQQKSSQAPKLLFHYYDKDFNNEADTPDNFQSRRPNTSFCFLDIRSPGLGDTAMYLCATHSTSLKTETQYFGPGTRLLVL.

The rearrangement joins TRBV29-1 to TRBJ2-5, with 8 bases identical to TRBD1. The length of the CDR3 is 12 residues. The trim removed 1 base at V and 7 bases at J, leaving 2 bases unmatched. Germline-derived CDR1 and CDR2 are SQVTM and ANQGSEA. The CDR3 DNA reads TGCAGCGTTGAAGGAGACAGGGGGACCCAGTACTTC. It encodes CSVEGDRGTQYF.

This clonotype was seen many times. The chain carries TRBV6-5 and TRBJ1-5, with D uncertain. CDR1 MNHEY and CDR2 SVGAGI come from the germline V gene. The V end lost 7 bases, the J end lost 8 bases, and 21 bases lay between the germline ends. CDR3 length: 15 amino acids. The CDR3 protein is CASTPWPGGSEPQHF. CDR3 coding DNA: TGTGCCAGCACCCCCTGGCCGGGAGGGTCGGAGCCCCAGCATTTT.

In this sample, this clonotype turned up many times. The chain combines TRBV14 with TRBJ1-6; D perhaps matches TRBD1 (5 bases). Germline CDR1 and CDR2: SGHDN and FVKESK. Trimming pared 3 bases from V and 13 bases from J, leaving 10 bases between. This CDR3 comprises 12 residues. The CDR3: CASSQGVTPLHF. In DNA, the CDR3 is TGTGCCAGCAGCCAGGGGGTTACTCCCCTCCACTTT.

This clonotype was detected only a few times. Because the CDR3 is missing its conserved closing phenylalanine or tryptophan, this is likely a read error. This sequence joins TRBV2 and TRBJ2-7, with 7 bases identical to TRBD2. From germline, CDR1 is SNHLY and CDR2 FYNNEI. V lost 5 bases and J lost 2; bases outside the gene matches: 15. CDR3 length: 17 amino acids. The CDR3 reads CASSYGASGAYTYEQYL. The CDR3 DNA reads TGTGCCAGCAGTTACGGGGCTAGCGGAGCGTACACCTACGAGCAGTACCTC.

J is TRBJ1-1 and V is TRBV29-1; no firm D call. This CDR3 contains 14 residues. Germline V gives CDR1 SQVTM, CDR2 ANQGSEA. V lost 0 bases and J lost 4, with 12 bases in between. CDR3 sequence: CSVEDREVSTEAFF. CDR3 coding DNA: TGCAGCGTTGAAGATCGGGAAGTGTCCACTGAAGCTTTCTTT.

The chain carries TRBV7-8 and TRBJ2-5; possibly TRBD2 for D (6 bases). The CDR3 runs 15 residues. Germline lookup yields CDR1 SGHVS and CDR2 FQNEAQ. The ends were cut back, 5 bases at V and 7 bases at J, with 20 bases in the middle. The CDR3 DNA sequence: TGTGCCAGCAGCCCCGGGGACTGGGGCTTAGCGACCCAGTACTTC. This gives the protein CASSPGDWGLATQYF.

The table lists this clonotype with many counts. The chain uses TRBV20-1 and TRBJ1-1; D is ambiguous. The CDR3 is made up of 12 amino acids. CDR1 and CDR2 (germline): DFQATT, SNEGSKA (reference sequence). V lost 3 bases and J 0 bases, leaving 5 bases between the germline ends. Written as DNA, the CDR3 is TGCAGTGCTAGTACTATGAACACTGAAGCTTTCTTT. It translates to CSASTMNTEAFF.

About this clonotype: One base away lies a much larger clone, so this may be a sequencing read error. This chain uses TRBV7-2 with TRBJ2-7; weak D call: TRBD1 (5 bases). Per germline, CDR1 SGHTA and CDR2 FQGNSA. The CDR3 extends over 15 amino acids. Between the trimmed V and J ends, which lost 5 bases and 4 bases, there was a span of 18 bases. This CDR3 is CASSTRARASYEQYF. The DNA for the CDR3 is TGTGCCAGCAGCACCCGGGCCAGGGCTTCTTACGAGCAGTACTTC.

J is TRBJ1-3 and V is TRBV19; maybe TRBD1 (6 bases). Germline V CDR1 and CDR2: LNHDA, SQIVND (reference sequence). Trimming took 10 bases from V and 3 from J, leaving 16 bases between them. The CDR3 is 14 amino acids. CDR3 in DNA: TGTGCCACGTACGGTAACAGGGATGGAAACACCATATATTTT. Translating it yields CATYGNRDGNTIYF.

This chain joins TRBV25-1 and TRBJ1-1; 9 bases match TRBD1. The germline gives CDR1 MGHDK, CDR2 SYGVNS. This CDR3 has 16 residues. The V gene end was trimmed by 0 bases and the J gene end by 4 bases; junction bases not matched to a gene: 6. This CDR3 reads CASSEYVTGGGTEAFF. CDR3 bases: TGTGCCAGCAGTGAATATGTCACAGGGGGCGGCACTGAAGCTTTCTTT. The variable domain in full, with the rest retrieved from reference TRBV25-1 and TRBJ1-1, is EADIYQTPRYLVIGTGKKITLECSQTMGHDKMYWYQQDPGMELHLIHYSYGVNSTEKGDLSSESTVSRIRTEHFPLTLESARPSHTSQYLCASSEYVTGGGTEAFFGQGTRLTVV.

DNA of the CDR3: TGTGCCAGCGTTCGGACTAGCGGGAGCTCCTACGAGCAGTACTTC. This encodes CASVRTSGSSYEQYF. The gene calls are TRBV9 and TRBJ2-7, with 13 nucleotides matching TRBD2. The CDR3 has 15 amino acids. The V gene's germline CDR1 is SGDLS and CDR2 YYNGEE. V shed 7 bases, J shed 0 bases, and the junction held 4 bases outside the gene matches.

This clonotype was seen many times. The genes are TRBV6-5 and TRBJ2-2, with TRBD2 matching 11 bases. Germline CDR1 reads MNHEY; CDR2 reads SVGAGI. CDR3 length: 16 residues. The V segment lost 7 bases and the J segment 1 base; nucleotides outside the gene matches: 5. The CDR3 spells CASTLGLAVNTGELFF. DNA for the CDR3: TGTGCCAGCACGCTGGGACTAGCGGTGAACACCGGGGAGCTGTTTTTT.